One and the same sample provided the 14 T cell receptor beta chains below, sequenced in a study of T-cell reconstitution after alpha-beta-depleted transplantation in children (dated by TCRdb to the mid-2010s). The protocol used for the library was PCR. Sequenced using an Illumina HiSeq 2500. TCR libraries were prepared with molecular barcoding, using unique molecular identifiers to normalize TCRbeta repertoire quantification. The public reads were reanalyzed by TCRdb: fastp trimming at Q25, MiXCR alignment, in-frame beta chains only. Under each unique CDR3 protein, matching rows form one entry showing the most common genes and DNA. The sample table holds 350,000 to 400,000 distinct CDR3 sequences, of which around 21% were seen once. The top ten hold about 3.8% of the sample. The specimen comprised PBMCs from the stem cell graft donor, sampled from the stem cell graft. These receptors were collected from a human donor who donated a stem cell graft to a child with acute myeloid leukemia.

This clonotype was seen many times. The J gene is TRBJ2-5, the V gene TRBV29-1, with D unclear. V lost 4 bases and J 9 bases, leaving 9 bases between the germline ends. The CDR3 is 10 residues long. Germline V gives CDR1 SQVTM, CDR2 ANQGSEA. DNA for the CDR3: TGCAGCGTTGTACTCGAGGCCCAGTACTTC. Encoded protein: CSVVLEAQYF.

The genes are TRBV5-1 and TRBJ2-1; D is unresolved. This CDR3 contains 13 residues. The germline V gene encodes CDR1 SGHRS and CDR2 YFSETQ. V lost 0 bases to trimming and J lost 5 bases, with 6 bases between them. CDR3 protein: CASSLDPDNEQFF. The CDR3 DNA follows: TGCGCCAGCAGCTTGGACCCGGACAATGAGCAGTTCTTC.

Many counts were recorded for this clonotype. The chain employs TRBV24-1 and TRBJ2-6; D is unresolved. There are 18 residues in the CDR3. V was clipped by 3 bases and J by 0 bases, with 14 bases between them. Germline V gene lookup returns CDR1 KGHDR and CDR2 SFDVKD. The CDR3 loop is CATSDRNAGSSGANVLTF. CDR3 in DNA: TGTGCCACCAGTGATCGTAACGCCGGAAGCTCTGGGGCCAACGTCCTGACTTTC.

This rearrangement joins TRBV9 to TRBJ2-5, with TRBD1 matching 7 bases. Per germline, CDR1 SGDLS and CDR2 YYNGEE. V lost 2 bases to trimming and J lost 4 bases; unmatched junction nucleotides: 5. The CDR3 contains 14 residues. CDR3 sequence (DNA): TGTGCCAGCAGCGTTAACAGGGGTAGAGAGACCCAGTACTTC. Its translation is CASSVNRGRETQYF.

The CDR3 coding sequence is TGTGCCTGGAGTGGACAGGGCAGTTTCTACAATGAGCAGTTCTTC. It yields the protein CAWSGQGSFYNEQFF. The chain recombines TRBV30 with TRBJ2-1, with TRBD1 matching over 7 bases. Germline CDR1 reads GTSNPN; CDR2 reads SVGIG (reference sequence). The ends lost 1 base at V and 3 bases at J; junction bases unmatched: 6. The CDR3 runs 15 residues.

This clonotype was recorded many times. One end of the junction varies from germline; a read error may be responsible. This chain uses TRBV20-1 with TRBJ2-1, with D possibly being TRBD2 (6 bases). Germline CDR1 and CDR2: DFQATT and SNEGSKA (reference sequence). The CDR3 spans 14 residues. CDR3 sequence reads: CSARGSGEYNEQFF. The CDR3 nucleotides read TGCAGTGCGAGAGGTAGCGGAGAGTACAATGAGCAGTTCTTC.

The rearrangement joins TRBV24-1 to TRBJ2-4; 7 nucleotides match TRBD1. Germline CDR1 is KGHDR and CDR2 is SFDVKD. This CDR3 has 17 residues. The V gene end was trimmed by 3 bases and the J gene end by 1 base; junction bases not matched to a gene: 8. The chain's CDR3 is CATSDPGDSSAKNIQYF. As DNA, the CDR3 is TGTGCCACCAGTGATCCCGGGGACAGTTCGGCCAAAAACATTCAGTACTTC.

This clonotype was detected a few times. This chain joins TRBV4-2 and TRBJ1-6; 7 bases line up with TRBD1. Trimming cost V 3 bases and J 6 bases; bases outside gene matches: 8. Germline assignment: CDR1 LGHNA and CDR2 YNFKEQ. The CDR3 extends over 16 amino acids. Here the CDR3 DNA reads TGTGCCAGCAGCCAGGAGGTGGGACAGCCTAATTCACCCCTCCACTTT. It encodes CASSQEVGQPNSPLHF.

A word on this clonotype: It may be a read error: a sequence one base away is much more abundant. V usage is TRBV29-1 and J usage is TRBJ2-7; D is uncertain. Looked up from germline, CDR1 is SQVTM and CDR2 is ANQGSEA. The CDR3 is 13 amino acids. Deletions cut 5 bases from V and 7 bases from J, with 18 bases between. This CDR3 reads CSVPELGTREQYF. CDR3 coding DNA: TGCAGCGTTCCGGAGCTTGGCACGCGGGAGCAGTACTTC.

This clonotype has at least ten counts. This rearrangement joins TRBV12-3 or TRBV12-4 to TRBJ2-3; perhaps TRBD2 as D (6 bases). Trimming removed 3 bases from V and 4 bases from J, with 8 bases in between. The length of the CDR3 is 13 residues. In DNA, the CDR3 is TGTGCCAGCAGTTTCGGAGGGTCAGATACGCAGTATTTT. This translates into CASSFGGSDTQYF.

The CDR3 DNA reads TGCGCCAGCGGGGCAGGCTATAAGGAGGAGACCCAGTACTTC. Encoded protein: CASGAGYKEETQYF. The V and J genes are TRBV5-1 and TRBJ2-5, with D possibly TRBD1 on 5 matching bases. Per germline, CDR1 SGHRS and CDR2 YFSETQ. CDR3 length: 14 residues. Between the trimmed V and J ends, which lost 7 bases and 5 bases, there was a span of 18 bases.

This clonotype was observed a handful of times. The gene calls are TRBV29-1 and TRBJ2-5; D call uncertain. This CDR3 has 13 amino acids. V lost 4 bases, J lost 5 bases, and 14 bases lay in between. The V gene's germline CDR1 is SQVTM and CDR2 ANQGSEA. CDR3 DNA sequence: TGCAGCGTTGCCCCCCCAAGTCGGGAGACCCAGTACTTC. Its protein product is CSVAPPSRETQYF.

The V and J genes are TRBV6-5 and TRBJ1-6, with D possibly matching TRBD1 (5 bases). Trimming took 1 base from V and 10 from J, leaving 14 bases between them. The CDR3 is 15 residues long. Germline V lookup: CDR1 MNHEY, CDR2 SVGAGI. The CDR3 DNA reads TGTGCCAGCAGTTACTTTGCCGGGACTGAGTCACCCCTCCACTTT. This sequence encodes CASSYFAGTESPLHF.

Only a few counts were recorded for this clonotype. This rearrangement joins TRBV28 to TRBJ2-7; 7 bases map to TRBD1. V trimming: 6 bases; J trimming: 3 bases; junction bases outside the gene matches: 8. CDR1 and CDR2 (germline): MDHEN, SYDVKM. This CDR3 has 14 amino acids. The CDR3 DNA follows: TGTGCCAGCAGCACAGGGGTCGAGAACTACGAGCAGTACTTC. Its protein is CASSTGVENYEQYF. Combining the CDR3 with reference TRBV28 and TRBJ2-7 gives the whole variable domain DVKVTQSSRYLVKRTGEKVFLECVQDMDHENMFWYRQDPGLGLRLIYFSYDVKMKEKGDIPEGYSVSREKKERFSLILESASTNQTSMYLCASSTGVENYEQYFGPGTRLTVT.